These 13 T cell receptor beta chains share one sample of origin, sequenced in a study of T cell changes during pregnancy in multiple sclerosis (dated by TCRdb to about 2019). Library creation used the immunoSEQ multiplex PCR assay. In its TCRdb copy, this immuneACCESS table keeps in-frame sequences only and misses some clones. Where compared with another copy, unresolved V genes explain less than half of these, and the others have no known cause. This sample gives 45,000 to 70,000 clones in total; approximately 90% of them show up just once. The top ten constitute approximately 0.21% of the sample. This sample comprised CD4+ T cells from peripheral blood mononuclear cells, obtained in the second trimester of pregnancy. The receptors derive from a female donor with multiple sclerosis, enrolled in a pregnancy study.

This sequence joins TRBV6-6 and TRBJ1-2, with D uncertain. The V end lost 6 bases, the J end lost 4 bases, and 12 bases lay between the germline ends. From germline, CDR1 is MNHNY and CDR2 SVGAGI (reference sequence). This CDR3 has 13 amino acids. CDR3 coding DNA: TGTGCCAGCAGGGGGAGCGCCGGCTATGGCTACACCTTC. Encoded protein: CASRGSAGYGYTF.

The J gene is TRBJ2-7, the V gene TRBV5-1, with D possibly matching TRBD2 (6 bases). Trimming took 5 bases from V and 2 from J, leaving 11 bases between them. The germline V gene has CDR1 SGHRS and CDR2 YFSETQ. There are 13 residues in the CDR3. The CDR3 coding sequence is TGCGCCAGCAGGTTAGCGGAAACCTACGAGCAGTACTTC. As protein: CASRLAETYEQYF.

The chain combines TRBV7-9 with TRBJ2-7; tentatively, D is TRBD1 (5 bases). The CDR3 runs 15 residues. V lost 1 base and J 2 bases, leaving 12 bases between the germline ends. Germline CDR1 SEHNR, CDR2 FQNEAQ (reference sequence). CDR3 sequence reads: CASSLEDSFPYEQYF. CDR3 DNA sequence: TGTGCCAGCAGCTTAGAAGACAGCTTCCCCTACGAGCAGTACTTC.

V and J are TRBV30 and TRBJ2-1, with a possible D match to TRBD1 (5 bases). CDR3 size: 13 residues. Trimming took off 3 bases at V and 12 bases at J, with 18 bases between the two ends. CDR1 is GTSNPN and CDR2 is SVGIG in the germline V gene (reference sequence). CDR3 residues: CAWSPGARWGQFF. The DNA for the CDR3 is TGTGCCTGGAGCCCTGGGGCCCGGTGGGGGCAGTTCTTC. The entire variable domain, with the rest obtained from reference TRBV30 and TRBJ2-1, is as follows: SQTIHQWPATLVQPVGSPLSLECTVEGTSNPNLYWYRQAAGRGLQLLFYSVGIGQISSEVPQNLSASRPQDRQFILSSKKLLLSDSGFYLCAWSPGARWGQFFGPGTRLTVL.

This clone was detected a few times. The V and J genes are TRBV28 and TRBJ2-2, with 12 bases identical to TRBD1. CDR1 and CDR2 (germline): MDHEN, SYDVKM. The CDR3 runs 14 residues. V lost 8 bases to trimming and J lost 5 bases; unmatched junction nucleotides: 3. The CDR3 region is CASLGQGATGELFF. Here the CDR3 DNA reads TGTGCCAGCCTGGGACAGGGGGCGACCGGGGAGCTGTTTTTT.

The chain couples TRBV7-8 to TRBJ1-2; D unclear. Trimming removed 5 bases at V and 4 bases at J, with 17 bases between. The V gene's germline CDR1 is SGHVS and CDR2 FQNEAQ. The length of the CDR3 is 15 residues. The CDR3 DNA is TGTGCCAGCAGCCCCCATATGCGGGCCCTCTATGGCTACACCTTC. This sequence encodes CASSPHMRALYGYTF.

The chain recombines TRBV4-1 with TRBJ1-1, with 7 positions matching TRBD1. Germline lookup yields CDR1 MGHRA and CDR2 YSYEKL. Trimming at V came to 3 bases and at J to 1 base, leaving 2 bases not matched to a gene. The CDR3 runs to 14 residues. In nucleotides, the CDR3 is TGCGCCAGCAGCCAGCGACAGGGGAACACTGAAGCTTTCTTT. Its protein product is CASSQRQGNTEAFF.

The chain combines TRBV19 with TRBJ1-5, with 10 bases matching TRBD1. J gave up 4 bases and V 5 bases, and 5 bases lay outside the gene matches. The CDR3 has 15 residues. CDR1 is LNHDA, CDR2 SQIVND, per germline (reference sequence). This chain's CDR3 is CASSRTGGNNQPQHF. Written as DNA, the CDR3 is TGTGCCAGTAGTCGGACAGGGGGAAATAATCAGCCCCAGCATTTT.

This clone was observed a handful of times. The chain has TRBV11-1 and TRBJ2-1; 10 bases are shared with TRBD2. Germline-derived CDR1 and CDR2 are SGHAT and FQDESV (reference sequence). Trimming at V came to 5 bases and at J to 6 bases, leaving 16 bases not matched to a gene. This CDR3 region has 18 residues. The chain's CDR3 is CASSRLPAGLAESNEQFF. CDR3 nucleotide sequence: TGTGCCAGCAGCCGCCTTCCCGCCGGACTAGCGGAGAGCAATGAGCAGTTCTTC. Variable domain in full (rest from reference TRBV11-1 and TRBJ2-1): EAEVAQSPRYKITEKSQAVAFWCDPISGHATLYWYRQILGQGPELLVQFQDESVVDDSQLPKDRFSAERLKGVDSTLKIQPAELGDSAMYLCASSRLPAGLAESNEQFFGPGTRLTVL.

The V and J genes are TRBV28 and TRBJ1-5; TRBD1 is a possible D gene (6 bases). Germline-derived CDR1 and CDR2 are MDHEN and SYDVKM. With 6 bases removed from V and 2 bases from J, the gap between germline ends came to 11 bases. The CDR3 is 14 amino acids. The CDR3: CASRYRVRNQPQHF. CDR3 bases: TGTGCCAGCAGATACAGGGTTCGCAATCAGCCCCAGCATTTT.

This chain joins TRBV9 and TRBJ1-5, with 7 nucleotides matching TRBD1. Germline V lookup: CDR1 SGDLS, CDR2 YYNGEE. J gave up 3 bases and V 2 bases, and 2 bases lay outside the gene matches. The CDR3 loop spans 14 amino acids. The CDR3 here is CASSVGQVNQPQHF. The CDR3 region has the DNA TGTGCCAGCAGCGTCGGACAGGTCAATCAGCCCCAGCATTTT.

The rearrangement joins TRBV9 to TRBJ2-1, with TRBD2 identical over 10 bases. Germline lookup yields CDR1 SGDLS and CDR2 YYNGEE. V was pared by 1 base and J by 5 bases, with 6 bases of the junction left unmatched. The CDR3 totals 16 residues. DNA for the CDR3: TGTGCCAGCAGCGTACTAGGGACTAGCGTACACAATGAGCAGTTCTTC. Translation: CASSVLGTSVHNEQFF.

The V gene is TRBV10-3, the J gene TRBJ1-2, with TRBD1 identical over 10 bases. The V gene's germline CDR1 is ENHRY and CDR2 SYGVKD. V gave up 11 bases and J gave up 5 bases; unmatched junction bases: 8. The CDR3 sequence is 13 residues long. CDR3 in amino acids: CAGGMGQGYGYTF. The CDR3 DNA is TGTGCCGGGGGAATGGGACAGGGGTATGGCTACACCTTC.